Below, 22 T cell receptor beta chains from the same sample are listed, as sequenced in a study of blood T cell repertoires in COVID-19. Sequencing used immunoSEQ multiplex PCR; TCRdb keeps in-frame clones, though not all of them. The repertoire holds about 33,000 clones, with about 86% as singletons. Sequenced sample: peripheral blood. These receptors originate from a human donor in a cohort sampled during active COVID-19.

This clone has only one observation. The gene calls are TRBV5-5 and TRBJ2-5; TRBD2 aligns across 11 bases. The CDR3 sequence is 16 residues long. Germline CDR1 SGHKS, CDR2 YYEKEE (reference sequence). V lost 0 bases to trimming and J lost 5 bases; unmatched junction nucleotides: 6. CDR3 loop: CASSLGLAGGWETQYF. The CDR3 DNA is TGTGCCAGCAGCTTGGGGCTAGCGGGAGGCTGGGAGACCCAGTACTTC.

The CDR3, as DNA: TGCGCCAGCAGCTCGGGACTCAACACCGGGGAGCTGTTTTTT. It encodes CASSSGLNTGELFF. This rearrangement joins TRBV4-3 to TRBJ2-2; weak D call: TRBD2 (6 bases). V lost 5 bases and J lost 2, with 9 bases in between. Germline-derived CDR1 and CDR2 are LGHNA and YSLEER. There are 14 residues in the CDR3.

This clone showed up just a few times. J is TRBJ1-1 and V is TRBV2, with D maybe TRBD1 (5 bases). Trimming stripped 6 bases from V and 0 bases from J, with 11 bases between. The CDR3 loop spans 14 amino acids. In germline, CDR1 is SNHLY, CDR2 FYNNEI. DNA of the CDR3: TGTGCCAGCAGCCGACAGAATCTGAACACTGAAGCTTTCTTT. This translates into CASSRQNLNTEAFF.

This rearrangement joins TRBV5-1 to TRBJ2-1; 12 bases line up with TRBD2. The trim removed 0 bases at V and 0 bases at J, leaving 10 bases unmatched. The germline V gene has CDR1 SGHRS and CDR2 YFSETQ. This CDR3 contains 20 residues. The CDR3 DNA reads TGCGCCAGCAGCTTGGCCCGGTGGCTAGCGGGGGGGAGCTCCTACAATGAGCAGTTCTTC. The encoded protein is CASSLARWLAGGSSYNEQFF.

The CDR3 region has the DNA TGTGCCAGCTCACCAGTTGGGGGGTCCTATAATTCACCCCTCCACTTT. As protein: CASSPVGGSYNSPLHF. V is TRBV18 and J is TRBJ1-6; the D gene is possibly TRBD1 (5 bases). Per germline, CDR1 KGHSH and CDR2 LQKENI. V was pared by 2 bases and J by 1 base, with 9 bases between. The CDR3 loop spans 16 amino acids.

This chain links TRBV5-5 with TRBJ2-5, with D tentatively TRBD1 (6 bases). Germline-derived CDR1 and CDR2 are SGHKS and YYEKEE (reference sequence). The V and J ends lost 1 base and 5 bases respectively, with 15 bases between them. This CDR3 comprises 15 residues. The CDR3 DNA sequence: TGTGCCAGCAGCTTGACAGGGCCCAAGGGGGAGACCCAGTACTTC. As protein: CASSLTGPKGETQYF.

This sequence joins TRBV6-1 and TRBJ2-5; D possibly corresponds to TRBD1 (5 bases). V was pared by 5 bases and J by 2 bases, with 12 bases between. This CDR3 has 14 residues. The V gene's germline CDR1 is MNHNS and CDR2 SASEGT. The CDR3 is CASSLRQGQETQYF. The CDR3 DNA sequence: TGTGCCAGCAGTCTTCGGCAGGGACAAGAGACCCAGTACTTC.

This clone was counted only a few times. V gene TRBV7-9 combines with J gene TRBJ2-2; TRBD1 aligns across 9 bases. V shed 3 bases and J 3 bases; nucleotides not matched to a gene: 5. From germline, CDR1 is SEHNR and CDR2 FQNEAQ (reference sequence). The CDR3 is 16 residues long. Here the CDR3 reads CASSLGTGFYTGELFF. DNA for the CDR3: TGTGCCAGCAGCTTGGGGACAGGGTTCTACACCGGGGAGCTGTTTTTT.

The gene calls are TRBV29-1 and TRBJ2-5; TRBD1 aligns across 8 bases. The trim removed 4 bases at V and 5 bases at J, leaving 3 bases unmatched. CDR3 length equals 12 residues. The germline CDR1 and CDR2 sequences are SQVTM and ANQGSEA. In nucleotides, the CDR3 is TGCAGCGTTGGGACAGGGAGGGAGACCCAGTACTTC. Translated: CSVGTGRETQYF.

The rearrangement joins TRBV6-5 to TRBJ1-2, with D hard to call. With 4 bases removed from V and 8 bases from J, the gap between germline ends came to 8 bases. Germline V lookup: CDR1 MNHEY, CDR2 SVGAGI. This CDR3 comprises 11 residues. The CDR3 nucleotides are TGTGCCAGCAGTTCCCGCGGGGGCTACACCTTC. It yields the protein CASSSRGGYTF.

The genes are TRBV4-1 and TRBJ2-1; D gene uncertain. Trimming cost V 4 bases and J 4 bases, with 14 bases left between them. Germline V gene data show CDR1 as MGHRA and CDR2 as YSYEKL. The length of the CDR3 is 15 residues. In DNA, the CDR3 is TGCGCCAGCAGCCCGTCGAGTGAGGAGTACAATGAGCAGTTCTTC. Amino acid sequence: CASSPSSEEYNEQFF.

The V call is TRBV6-4, the J call TRBJ2-3; possibly TRBD2 for D (6 bases). The CDR3 extends over 16 amino acids. Germline V gene lookup returns CDR1 MRHNA and CDR2 SNTAGT. The ends were cut back, 6 bases at V and 6 bases at J, with 22 bases in the middle. The chain's CDR3 is CASSATPLSGVDTQYF. CDR3 nucleotide sequence: TGTGCCAGCAGCGCGACCCCCCTTAGCGGTGTTGATACGCAGTATTTT.

This chain uses TRBV5-4 with TRBJ2-3; no firm D call. Germline CDR1 SGHNT, CDR2 YYREEE (reference sequence). Trimming stripped 4 bases from V and 6 bases from J, with 18 bases between. The length of the CDR3 is 15 residues. For the CDR3, the DNA is TGTGCCAGCAGCACCTCTGGTCTAGAGAGGGATACGCAGTATTTT. The encoded protein is CASSTSGLERDTQYF.

The chain combines TRBV15 with TRBJ2-7, with D perhaps TRBD1 (6 bases). Germline CDR1 reads LNHNV; CDR2 reads YYDKDF (reference sequence). V lost 3 bases, J lost 4 bases, and 16 bases lay in between. The CDR3 sequence is 15 residues long. The chain's CDR3 is CATSRLGKGGYEQYF. DNA for the CDR3: TGTGCCACCAGCAGGCTCGGGAAAGGGGGTTACGAGCAGTACTTC.

This chain joins TRBV27 and TRBJ2-7; 7 nucleotides line up with TRBD1. Germline assignment: CDR1 MNHEY and CDR2 SMNVEV (reference sequence). The CDR3 consists of 14 residues. Trimming removed 3 bases from V and 3 bases from J; junction bases left unmatched: 5. CDR3 coding DNA: TGTGCCAGCAGTTTTTTTGCAGGGGGCTACGAGCAGTACTTC. Protein sequence: CASSFFAGGYEQYF.

Notes on this clone: Other nucleotide sequences from this sample produce the same CDR3. The chain links TRBV19 to TRBJ2-3; 10 bases match TRBD2. The CDR3 sequence is 15 residues long. Germline-derived CDR1 and CDR2 are LNHDA and SQIVND (reference sequence). With 3 bases clipped from V and 3 bases from J, the junction kept 3 bases outside the gene matches. The DNA for the CDR3 is TGTGCCAGTAGTATTTTAGCGGGAGGTACAGATACGCAGTATTTT. Translation gives CASSILAGGTDTQYF. The variable domain in full, completed from reference TRBV19 and TRBJ2-3, reads DGGITQSPKYLFRKEGQNVTLSCEQNLNHDAMYWYRQDPGQGLRLIYYSQIVNDFQKGDIAEGYSVSREKKESFPLTVTSAQKNPTAFYLCASSILAGGTDTQYFGPGTRLTVL.

The CDR3 protein is CSARDSFYEQYF. DNA of the CDR3: TGCAGCGCTCGGGACAGCTTCTACGAGCAGTACTTC. V is TRBV29-1 and J is TRBJ2-7; 7 nucleotides line up with TRBD1. V was clipped by 7 bases and J by 3 bases; unmatched bases: 6. The CDR3 runs 12 residues. Germline CDR1 SQVTM, CDR2 ANQGSEA.

V is TRBV25-1 and J is TRBJ2-5, with TRBD2 identical over 8 bases. The ends lost 3 bases at V and 3 bases at J; junction bases unmatched: 3. CDR1 MGHDK and CDR2 SYGVNS come from the germline V gene. The length of the CDR3 is 14 residues. In DNA, the CDR3 is TGTGCCAGCAGTGAGACTAGCGTAGAAGAGACCCAGTACTTC. Its protein is CASSETSVEETQYF. Combining the CDR3 with reference TRBV25-1 and TRBJ2-5 gives the whole variable domain EADIYQTPRYLVIGTGKKITLECSQTMGHDKMYWYQQDPGMELHLIHYSYGVNSTEKGDLSSESTVSRIRTEHFPLTLESARPSHTSQYLCASSETSVEETQYFGPGTRLLVL.

This chain joins TRBV4-3 and TRBJ2-1; D may be TRBD2 (5 bases). Trimming removed 1 base at V and 5 bases at J, with 9 bases between. The germline gives CDR1 LGHNA, CDR2 YSLEER. This CDR3 is 14 amino acids long. CDR3 bases: TGCGCCAGCAGCCAAGGGACTGCAGACAATGAGCAGTTCTTC. Translation: CASSQGTADNEQFF.

This clone came up once. V gene TRBV5-6 combines with J gene TRBJ1-2, with 8 nucleotides matching TRBD1. The CDR3 contains 14 residues. V dropped 2 bases and J dropped 4; count of bases not matched to a gene: 4. Germline assignment: CDR1 SGHDT and CDR2 YYEEEE. This chain's CDR3 is CASSLATGAYGYTF. Here the CDR3 DNA reads TGTGCCAGCAGCTTAGCGACAGGGGCCTATGGCTACACCTTC.

The chain carries TRBV18 and TRBJ2-2; possibly TRBD1 for D (6 bases). This CDR3 spans 16 amino acids. With 8 bases removed from V and 0 bases from J, the gap between germline ends came to 16 bases. Looked up from germline, CDR1 is KGHSH and CDR2 is LQKENI. Here the CDR3 reads CASHGIGDTNTGELFF. In nucleotides, the CDR3 is TGTGCCAGCCACGGGATAGGGGACACGAACACCGGGGAGCTGTTTTTT.

The V gene is TRBV12-3 or TRBV12-4, the J gene TRBJ2-2; D gene unclear. Trimming left V 5 bases short and J 8 bases short, with 6 bases between. This CDR3 is 11 amino acids long. The CDR3 here is CASSTFGELFF. In DNA, the CDR3 is TGTGCCAGCAGTACATTTGGGGAGCTGTTTTTT.